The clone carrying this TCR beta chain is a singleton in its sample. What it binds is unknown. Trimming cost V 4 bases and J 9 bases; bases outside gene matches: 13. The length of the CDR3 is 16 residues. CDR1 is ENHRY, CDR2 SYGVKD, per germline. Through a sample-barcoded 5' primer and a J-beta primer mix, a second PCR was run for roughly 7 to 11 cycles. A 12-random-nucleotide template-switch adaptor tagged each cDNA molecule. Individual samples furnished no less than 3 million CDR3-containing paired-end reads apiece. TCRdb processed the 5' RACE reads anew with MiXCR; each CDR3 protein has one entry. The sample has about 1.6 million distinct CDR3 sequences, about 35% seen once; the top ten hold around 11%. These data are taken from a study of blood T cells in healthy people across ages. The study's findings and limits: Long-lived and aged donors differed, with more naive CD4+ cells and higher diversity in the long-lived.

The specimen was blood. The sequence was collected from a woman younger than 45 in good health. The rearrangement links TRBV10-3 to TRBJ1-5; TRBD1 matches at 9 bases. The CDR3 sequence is CAISGRGQGLGGPQHF. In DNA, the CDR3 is TGTGCCATCAGTGGCAGGGGACAGGGTTTGGGTGGGCCCCAGCATTTT.